This T cell receptor beta chain stems from a study of cytomegalovirus exposure and HLA in healthy donors. General study findings and limits: According to a later analysis, TCR clusters from the first cohort tended to co-occur in the roughly 130 validation repertoires.

Assay used: immunoSEQ multiplex PCR; TCRdb lists only in-frame clones, some missing. Among some 98,000 clones listed, around 90% were seen once. The CDR3 extends over 16 amino acids. J was trimmed by 0 bases and V by 3 bases; bases with no gene match: 2. The germline CDR1 and CDR2 sequences are MDHEN and SYDVKM. Remarks on this clone: Its target is not known.

Sample: PBMCs. The sequence was collected from a woman in her thirties in good health and CMV-seronegative. The chain recombines TRBV28 with TRBJ2-3; TRBD2 matches at 11 bases. CDR3 coding DNA: TGTGCCAGCAGTTTCTGGACTAGCGGGAGCACAGATACGCAGTATTTT. Translating it yields CASSFWTSGSTDTQYF.